The present TCR beta chain was sequenced within a study of T cells after yellow fever vaccination. Overall study: In the case of low-cell-number fractions, SMART-Seq v4 Ultra Low Input was used for preparation.

Trimming removed 6 bases at V and 0 bases at J, with 12 bases between. CDR1 and CDR2 from the germline V gene are SGHTA and FQGNSA. The CDR3 is made up of 15 amino acids. For this clonotype: Antigen: not known.

Study-wide points: Researchers cautioned that FACS-sorted repertoires could harbor abundant clonotypes contaminating from the bulk population. By day 5 rather than day 15, the secondary response had peaked, though it was weaker.

Universal primer sites and UMIs were introduced during 5'RACE template-switching synthesis of TCR cDNA. MiXCR was run by TCRdb on the 5' RACE reads, yielding one entry per CDR3 protein. The data show about 170,000 distinct CDR3 sequences, approximately 6% seen once. The chain links TRBV7-2 to TRBJ2-1; possibly TRBD2 for D (6 bases). This material consisted of CD4+ T cells sorted from PBMCs, taken on the day of the first yellow fever vaccination. The receptor comes from a man aged 18-30 years who received the YFV17D yellow fever vaccine. The CDR3 spells CASSRMTSSYNEQFF. CDR3 nucleotides: TGTGCCAGCAGTCGGATGACTAGCTCCTACAATGAGCAGTTCTTC.